This T cell receptor beta chain was captured in a study of T cells in Graves' hyperthyroidism and ophthalmopathy. Study details: Peripheral blood was drawn at first diagnosis, prior to all treatment.

Germline assignment: CDR1 LGHNA and CDR2 YNFKEQ. The CDR3 has 15 amino acids. V shed 0 bases and J shed 4 bases, with 11 bases lying between them. From RNA transcripts, TCR beta CDR3 regions were amplified. A set of HTBI primers served as the primers for a first-round RT-PCR of the TCR CDR3. TCRdb itself ran the multiplex PCR reads through MiXCR, one entry per CDR3 protein. The sample yields about 160,000 distinct CDR3 sequences, 9.4% seen once. This clonotype has a handful of counts. What it recognizes is unknown. Broader study findings: The model anticipated ophthalmopathy a median around 6 months pre-onset.

For the diagnoses, clinical symptoms, serum thyroxine and TRAb, thyroid ultrasound and orbital computed tomography were used. The clonotype was recovered from a woman younger than 35 with Graves' hyperthyroidism that later progressed to Graves' ophthalmopathy. Sequenced input: blood. This rearrangement joins TRBV4-2 to TRBJ2-3; a weak D match, TRBD2 (5 bases). CDR3 amino acids: CASSQDGSLADTQYF. The CDR3 nucleotides are TGTGCCAGCAGCCAAGATGGGAGTTTGGCAGATACGCAGTATTTT.